This entry concerns a single TCR beta chain. This clone was counted between two and nine times. Its cognate antigen has yet to be identified. No per-base quality is available; no much larger clone lies one base away. This sample was taken from a study of cytomegalovirus exposure and HLA in healthy donors (dated by TCRdb to the late 2010s). About the investigation overall: An earlier analysis of several hundred of the donors reported 250 to 300 Gb of sequence data and about 100 million unique TCR beta sequences from about 200 million T cells. Across around 400 genotyped donors of the cohort, an average of about 240,000 unique TCR beta nucleotide sequences per donor were sequenced, and roughly 20% of those sequences were non-productive. Donor age, sex, ethnicity and CMV serostatus were collected together with the repertoire data. Among the roughly 430 genotyped donors, around 81% belonged to the genetic ancestry cluster associated with self-reported Caucasian donors. To predict cytomegalovirus infection status, the study brought together high-throughput TCR immunosequencing, statistical association of individual TCRs with disease status, and machine learning. The number of donors typed differed by locus, with 629-630 for A, B, C, DRB1 and DQB1, around 500 for DQA1, over 600 for DPA1, and under 490 for DPB1. An earlier analysis of 587 of the donors used high-throughput TCR beta sequencing to judge whether each TCR beta V gene segment behaved as functional or pseudogenic. Rather than drawing on any new phenotypic data, the later analysis identified candidate immune exposures from TCR beta sequences and the way those sequences occurred across donors. HLA typing covered class I and class II loci at four-digit resolution. All discovery cohort repertoires had been generated on a single sequencing platform. A later genetic analysis used genome-wide SNP genotypes for about 60% of the roughly 700 donors, treating that subset as a discovery cohort. Roughly 300 gigabases of sequencing data and 70 million to 100 million unique TCR sequences were included in an early release covering roughly 600 HLA-typed donors. Because of strong linkage in the cohort, roughly five DR-DQ haplotypes were treated as single units for association and clustering. Using immunosequencing, the study profiled T cell repertoires from 666 subjects and related those repertoires to cytomegalovirus serostatus. Besides the first cohort of more than 650 subjects, a separate validation cohort made up of over 100 different subjects was used. The aim of the study was to test whether cataloging public T cell receptors could identify signatures of past pathogen exposure. In a later analysis, previously published TCR beta repertoires from 666 donors were re-analyzed and high-resolution HLA genotyping was added so that TCR occurrence patterns could be studied. Study-level results and caveats: Most TCR sequences were observed very rarely across donors, whereas some public TCRs were present in many individuals. In an earlier analysis of approximately 600 of the donors, most TCR beta V segments were observed in productive rearrangements about 87% or about 30% of the time, broadly matching IMGT annotations. A later analysis found that most CMV-associated TCR beta chains appeared HLA-restricted, with HLA associations seemingly driven largely by CMV exposure. The only immune exposure information available for the cohort was CMV serostatus. In a later analysis, the rate of TCR association differed among HLA loci, with DRB1 alleles having the most associated TCRs and HLA-C alleles having the fewest. The classifier was reported to diagnose cytomegalovirus status with high specificity and sensitivity in both the original cohort and the validation cohort. At a false discovery rate of 0.05, a later analysis linked under 20,000 TCR beta sequences to specific HLA alleles. Strong co-occurrence of HLA alleles, especially DR and DQ, made assigning TCR associations to individual alleles difficult. Over 15 rarely observed V segments, including chromosome 9 orphons, were excluded from the earlier analysis of several hundred of the donors because counts were too low. In a later analysis, several top co-occurrence clusters were reported to appear linked to parvovirus B19, influenza, CMV and Epstein-Barr virus. Some IMGT-functional V segments, including TRBV6-2 and TRBV6-3, could not be distinguished by the 87-base-pair reads and were therefore excluded. V-gene and J-gene trimming of TCR beta chains was associated with a missense DCLRE1C variant in a later genetic analysis, and the association was replicated in an independent cohort. In this cohort, only TCR beta chains were sequenced, and detectable features were limited by the absence of alpha or paired-chain data. A few of the identified cytomegalovirus-associated TCR beta chains were confirmed in vitro to be specific for cytomegalovirus antigens. Compared with equally common non-associated chains, HLA-associated TCR beta chains in a later analysis were more clonally expanded and had lower generation probabilities. The sequencing pipeline was judged likely to have produced a cluster of highly shared sequence variants as a technical artifact. A further reported finding was that TCR beta sequences accurately predicted the HLA-A and HLA-B alleles for most subjects in the first cohort. In a later genetic analysis, fewer N-insertions in productive TCRs were reported among donors in an Asian-associated ancestry cluster than the approximately 670-donor mean. Roughly uniform sequencing depth across donors was assumed in presence/absence analyses, although this assumption may not hold. In the study, approximately 160 TCR beta chains were listed as associated with cytomegalovirus. Linkage disequilibrium might explain the correlated functional status among segregating V segments, but an unknown experimental factor could not be excluded. It was suggested by the authors that the approach could potentially be generalized to other disease states and immunological phenotypes. Because HLA typing was unavailable for some donors at each locus, only the typed subset was used in association tests.

CDR1 and CDR2, looked up from the germline V gene, are SGHTA and FQGNSA. The germline V end is reduced by 5 bases and the J end by 1 base; junction bases left unmatched: 8. Taken from cysteine to phenylalanine, the CDR3 has 16 residues. Here the CDR3 DNA is all that survives: 48 bases in frame from base 1. The cohort comprised 666 healthy bone marrow donors. At the time of sampling, every cohort member was nominally healthy, though immune exposures that went unrecorded were likely present. The donor was CMV seropositive and belonged to the group of more than 250 seropositive cohort members. Each donor provided a peripheral blood sample, and peripheral blood mononuclear cells were used for TCR beta sequencing. Genomic DNA was extracted from the blood cell samples with the Qiagen DNeasy Blood Extraction Kit. Library preparation used the immunoSEQ multiplex PCR assay. For the multiplex PCR, a mixture combining 60 forward primers for TCR Vbeta segments and 13 reverse primers for TCR Jbeta segments was used. A multiplex PCR assay on genomic DNA amplified the CDR3 region of rearranged TCR beta genes. On the Illumina HiSeq System, the amplified TCR beta libraries were sequenced as 87-base-pair reads. The study's processing was this. A later analysis counted tens of millions of unique TCR beta chains across the 666 repertoires, and some 11 million of these chains were shared by at least two donors. To remove PCR and sequencing errors, raw reads were error-corrected and collapsed into unique sequences using a nearest-neighbor algorithm that merged closely related sequences. To assign V, D and J gene segments, CDR3 sequences were aligned to IMGT reference sequences. For a sequence to be retained, a match of at least six nucleotides was required to both a V gene segment and a J gene segment. Rearrangements were called productive when the CDR3 lacked stop codons and stayed in frame with V and J; all others were non-productive. CDR3 was defined according to IMGT convention as the region running from the second conserved V-encoded cysteine to the conserved J-encoded phenylalanine. The earlier analysis of 587 of the donors excluded sequences that lacked an unambiguous match to a single V gene segment. An earlier analysis of 500 to 700 of the donors classified V segments as functional when productive rearrangements were above 56.7% and as segregating when the standard deviation between donors was above 5%. A statistical classification framework was built for diagnosing cytomegalovirus status from the catalog of TCR beta chain sequences. In a later analysis, TCR nucleotide sequences were compared against IMGT/GENE-DB human TR gene sequences so that V and J genes could be assigned. A later analysis assigned CDR3 sequences and most-parsimonious VDJ recombination scenarios with the TCRdist pipeline. In a later analysis, each TCR beta chain was defined by its CDR3 amino acid sequence together with its V-gene family, and reads without a unique V-gene family were excluded. To address suspected cross-contamination and a sequencing artifact, a later analysis removed around 600 highly shared, low-generation-probability nucleotide sequences. In a later analysis, a clonal expansion index was calculated for each public chain from normalized within-repertoire ranks of inferred template counts. Generation probabilities in a later analysis came from a VDJ recombination model fitted to out-of-frame rearrangements, and those results were checked against IGoR. Hypergeometric tests were used in a later analysis to score TCR-TCR, TCR-HLA and TCR-CMV co-occurrence, with a repertoire-size bias correction applied to the TCR pairs. In a later analysis, false discovery rates were estimated by permuting HLA or CMV assignments 20 times. In a later analysis, co-occurring TCRs were grouped with DBSCAN, and TCRdist sequence similarity was added when clustering was performed within HLA-allele-positive subsets. Co-occurrence clustering excluded repertoires with fewer than 30,000 or more than 120,000 public chains, plus five with anomalous nucleotide sharing. TCRdb obtained this table from immuneACCESS and retained in-frame rearrangements with V and J assigned. These tables miss some clones; where compared with another copy, unresolved V genes account for less than half of the shortfall, and the remainder is unexplained. V and J calls and clone size are those listed in that table; D and trimming were worked out from the DNA. This sample has some 150,000 clones in its table, and roughly 78% of those were observed once. Together, the top ten hold around 2.9% of the sample.

Sample: PBMCs. The receptor was isolated from a man aged 35-49 years in good health and CMV-seropositive. The chain employs TRBV7-2 and TRBJ1-2, and TRBD1 aligns with 9 junction nucleotides. Here is the DNA: TGTGCCAGCAGCCCCCACGGGACAGGGATTAACTATGGCTACACCTTC. This gives the protein CASSPHGTGINYGYTF.